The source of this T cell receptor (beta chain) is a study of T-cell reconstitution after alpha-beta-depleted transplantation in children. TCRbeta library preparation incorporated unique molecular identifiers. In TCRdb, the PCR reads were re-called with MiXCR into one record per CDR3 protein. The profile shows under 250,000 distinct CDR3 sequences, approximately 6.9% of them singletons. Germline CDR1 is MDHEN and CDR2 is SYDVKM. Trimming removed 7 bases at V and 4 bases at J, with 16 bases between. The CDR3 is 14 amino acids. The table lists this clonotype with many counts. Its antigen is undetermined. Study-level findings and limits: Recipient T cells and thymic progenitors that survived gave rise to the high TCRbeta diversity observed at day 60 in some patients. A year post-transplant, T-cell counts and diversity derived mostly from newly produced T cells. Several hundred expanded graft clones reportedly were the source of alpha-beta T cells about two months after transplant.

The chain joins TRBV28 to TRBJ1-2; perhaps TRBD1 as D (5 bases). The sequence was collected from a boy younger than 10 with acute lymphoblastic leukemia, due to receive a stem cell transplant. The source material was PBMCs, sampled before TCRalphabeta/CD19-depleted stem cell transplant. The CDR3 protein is CASTPGGALYGYTF. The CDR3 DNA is TGTGCCAGCACCCCTGGAGGGGCGCTCTATGGCTACACCTTC.